This T cell receptor (beta chain) derives from a study of blood T cell repertoires in COVID-19. Whole-study context: The study drew acute and convalescent COVID-19 samples from the United States, Italy and Spain.

Assay: immunoSEQ multiplex PCR; the TCRdb copy retains only in-frame clones and omits some. The top ten clones hold less than 9% of a sample with 350,000 to 450,000 clones, less than 90% of them seen once. A few counts support this clone. Patients in Seattle were enrolled during active infection, then followed longitudinally. The V end lost 5 bases, the J end lost 6 bases, and 22 bases lay between the germline ends. CDR3 length: 16 amino acids. Germline V gene lookup returns CDR1 LNHDA and CDR2 SQIVND (reference sequence). This TCR was recovered from a woman aged 60-75 years with COVID-19, enrolled during active disease. The chain uses TRBV19 and TRBJ2-5; possible D gene TRBD2, 7 bases. The material sequenced was peripheral blood. CDR3 sequence (DNA): TGTGCCAGTAGTGCTCTCGGGGGGCGGTCGAGGAAGACCCAGTACTTC. It codes for CASSALGGRSRKTQYF. Full variable domain (rest looked up from reference TRBV19 and TRBJ2-5): DGGITQSPKYLFRKEGQNVTLSCEQNLNHDAMYWYRQDPGQGLRLIYYSQIVNDFQKGDIAEGYSVSREKKESFPLTVTSAQKNPTAFYLCASSALGGRSRKTQYFGPGTRLLVL.